This is a list of T cell receptor beta chains from one sample in a study of siplizumab effects on memory and regulatory T cells. The assay was immunoSEQ multiplex PCR, and TCRdb's table has in-frame clones only and misses some. Of some 120,000 clones listed, roughly 95% are singletons. Sequencing input: non-Treg CD4+ T cells sorted from blood. The source is a human donor in good health. Each CDR3 is given with its conserved first and last residue. D genes are given only for firm matches. Part of the rows lack a size; the others show once, few, many or a class for expanded clones.

j_gene | abundance | v_gene | d_gene | CDR3aa | CDR3nt
TRBJ1-2 | NA | TRBV2 | NA | CASSEGGGKYGYTF | TGTGCCAGCAGTGAAGGGGGGGGAAAGTATGGCTACACCTTC
TRBJ2-7 | NA | TRBV5-4 | TRBD1 | CASSHIGTVSYEQYF | TGTGCCAGCAGCCACATCGGGACAGTCTCCTACGAGCAGTACTTC
TRBJ2-7 | NA | TRBV5-1 | TRBD2 | CASSSSPLAGGYVWYF | TGCGCCAGCAGCTCCTCACCCCTAGCGGGGGGCTACGTTTGGTACTTC
TRBJ1-2 | NA | TRBV14 | TRBD1 | CASSQADRGGYTF | TGTGCCAGCAGCCAAGCGGACAGGGGTGGCTACACCTTC
TRBJ1-6 | NA | TRBV5-4 | TRBD1 | CASSSRTGTSYNSPLHF | TGTGCCAGCAGCTCCCGGACAGGGACCTCCTATAATTCACCCCTCCACTTT
TRBJ1-1 | once | TRBV5-8 | NA | CASSQGGGGRRTEAFF | TGTGCCAGCAGCCAAGGGGGGGGCGGGCGGCGCACTGAAGCTTTCTTT
TRBJ1-6 | NA | TRBV30 | NA | CAWSKGRDNSPLHF | TGTGCCTGGAGTAAGGGAAGAGATAATTCACCCCTCCACTTT
TRBJ2-4 | NA | TRBV5-1 | TRBD2 | CASSLAEGLAGGPSIQYF | TGCGCCAGCAGCTTGGCCGAAGGACTAGCGGGGGGGCCGAGCATTCAGTACTTC
TRBJ2-6 | NA | TRBV7-2 | NA | CASSLVASSGANVLTF | TGTGCCAGCAGCTTAGTGGCCAGCTCTGGGGCCAACGTCCTGACTTTC
TRBJ1-6 | NA | TRBV10-3 | NA | CAISGFLGRDNSPLHF | TGTGCCATCAGTGGTTTCTTGGGGAGAGATAATTCACCCCTCCACTTT
TRBJ2-7 | NA | TRBV4-2 | NA | CASSPRRTTYEQYF | TGTGCCAGCAGCCCGCGACGGACTACCTACGAGCAGTACTTC
TRBJ1-5 | NA | TRBV7-9 | TRBD1 | CASSENTGGQPQHF | TGTGCCAGCAGCGAAAATACAGGGGGCCAGCCCCAGCATTTT
TRBJ2-2 | NA | TRBV18 | NA | CASSPFSGSDTGELFF | TGTGCCAGCTCACCGTTTTCGGGATCGGACACCGGGGAGCTGTTTTTT
TRBJ2-7 | once | TRBV10-3 | TRBD2 | CAIGTSGDNSYEQYF | TGTGCCATTGGGACTAGCGGGGATAACTCCTACGAGCAGTACTTC
TRBJ2-3 | NA | TRBV9 | TRBD1 | CASSDRGRTDTQYF | TGTGCCAGCAGCGACAGGGGAAGGACAGATACGCAGTATTTT
TRBJ2-3 | NA | TRBV4-2 | TRBD2 | CASSQGTWLAGEDTQYF | TGTGCCAGCAGCCAAGGTACGTGGCTAGCGGGGGAAGATACGCAGTATTTT
TRBJ2-4 | NA | TRBV19 | NA | CASSIVREKAHIQYF | TGTGCCAGTAGTATCGTCCGGGAAAAAGCACACATTCAGTACTTC
TRBJ2-2 | NA | TRBV7-3 | NA | CASSPWGAETGELFF | TGTGCCAGCAGCCCTTGGGGGGCCGAAACCGGGGAGCTGTTTTTT
TRBJ1-5 | NA | TRBV7-9 | NA | CASSSRQDQPQHF | TGTGCCAGCAGCTCTCGACAGGATCAGCCCCAGCATTTT
TRBJ2-7 | once | TRBV25-1 | NA | CASSEYYEQYF | TGTGCCAGCAGTGAATACTACGAGCAGTACTTC
TRBJ2-7 | NA | TRBV12-5 | NA | CASGLVTGLWEQYF | TGTGCTAGTGGTTTGGTAACAGGGCTTTGGGAGCAGTACTTC
TRBJ2-2 | NA | TRBV4-2 | TRBD2 | CASSQGPPGLAGGRGLSGELFF | TGTGCCAGCAGCCAAGGTCCGCCGGGACTAGCGGGGGGGCGAGGTTTATCCGGGGAGCTGTTTTTT
TRBJ1-3 | few | TRBV9 | NA | CASSVSGASGNTIYF | TGTGCCAGCAGCGTTTCCGGGGCCTCTGGAAACACCATATATTTT
TRBJ2-1 | NA | TRBV11-2 | TRBD2 | CASSLIAGAYNEQFF | TGTGCCAGCAGCTTAATAGCGGGGGCCTACAATGAGCAGTTCTTC